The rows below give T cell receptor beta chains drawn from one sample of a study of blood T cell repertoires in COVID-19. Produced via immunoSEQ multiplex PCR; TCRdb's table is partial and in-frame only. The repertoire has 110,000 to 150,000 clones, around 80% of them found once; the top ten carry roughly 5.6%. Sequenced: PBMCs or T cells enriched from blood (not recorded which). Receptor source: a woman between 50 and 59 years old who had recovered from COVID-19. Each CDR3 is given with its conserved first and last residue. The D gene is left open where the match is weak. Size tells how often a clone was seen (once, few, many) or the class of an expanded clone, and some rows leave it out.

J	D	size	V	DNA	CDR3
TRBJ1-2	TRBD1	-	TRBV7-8	TGTGCCAGCAGCTGGTCAACAGGGGACTATGGCTACACCTTC	CASSWSTGDYGYTF
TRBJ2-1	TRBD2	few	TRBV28	TGTGCCAGCTGGGGACTAGCGGTTTCCAATGAGCAGTTCTTC	CASWGLAVSNEQFF
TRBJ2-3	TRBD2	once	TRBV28	TGTGCCAGCACCCCCCGCGGGGGGCTGGTAGATACGCAGTATTTT	CASTPRGGLVDTQYF
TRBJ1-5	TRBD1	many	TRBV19	TGTGCCAGTAGCCCGGGACAGGGCCGAATGGGGTCCCAGCATTTT	CASSPGQGRMGSQHF
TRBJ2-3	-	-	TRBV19	TGTGCCAGTGCAGAAGGAGACACAGATACGCAGTATTTT	CASAEGDTDTQYF
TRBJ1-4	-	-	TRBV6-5	TGTGCCAGCACCCTGAATGAAAAACTGTTTTTT	CASTLNEKLFF
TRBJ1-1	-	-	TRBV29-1	TGCAGCGTGGGGACATTTGGCACTGAAGCTTTCTTT	CSVGTFGTEAFF
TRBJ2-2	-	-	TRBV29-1	TGCAGCGTTGAATCCTCGAACACCGGGGAGCTGTTTTTT	CSVESSNTGELFF
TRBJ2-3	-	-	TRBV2	TGTGCCAGCGGGGGACTCAACACAGATACGCAGTATTTT	CASGGLNTDTQYF
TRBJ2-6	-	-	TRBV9	TGTGCCAGCAGCGTGAGTACCGCCAACTCTGGGGCCAACGTCCTGACTTTC	CASSVSTANSGANVLTF
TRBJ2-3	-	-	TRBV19	TGTGCCAGTAGTCGAGGCTTAGCCGATACGCAGTATTTT	CASSRGLADTQYF
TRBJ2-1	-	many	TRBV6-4	TGTGCCAGCAGTGAGGGGACAAACAATGAGCAGTTCTTC	CASSEGTNNEQFF
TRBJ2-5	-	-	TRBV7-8	TGTGCCAGCTCCACCAGGGGGGACCAAGAGACCCAGTACTTC	CASSTRGDQETQYF
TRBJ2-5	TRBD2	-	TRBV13	TGTGCCAGCAGCTCGACTAGCGGCCAAGAGACCCAGTACTTC	CASSSTSGQETQYF
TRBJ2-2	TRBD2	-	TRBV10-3	TGTGCCGGCGGGGAGCGGGGGAGCACCGGGGAGCTGTTTTTT	CAGGERGSTGELFF
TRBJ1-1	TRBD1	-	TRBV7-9	TGTGCCAGCAGCTCCTTTTCAGGGGGGACTGAAGCTTTCTTT	CASSSFSGGTEAFF